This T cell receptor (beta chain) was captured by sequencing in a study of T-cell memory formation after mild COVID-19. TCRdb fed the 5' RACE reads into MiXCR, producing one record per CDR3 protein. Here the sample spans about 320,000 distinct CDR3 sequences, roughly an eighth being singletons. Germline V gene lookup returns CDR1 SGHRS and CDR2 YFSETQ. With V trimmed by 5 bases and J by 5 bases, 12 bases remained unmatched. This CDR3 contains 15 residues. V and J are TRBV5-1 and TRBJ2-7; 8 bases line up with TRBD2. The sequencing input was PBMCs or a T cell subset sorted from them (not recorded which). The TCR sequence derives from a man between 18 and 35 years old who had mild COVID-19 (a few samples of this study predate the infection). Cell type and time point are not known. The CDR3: CASSVGAGGRDEQYF. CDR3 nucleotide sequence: TGCGCCAGCAGTGTCGGTGCGGGGGGCCGGGACGAGCAGTACTTC.